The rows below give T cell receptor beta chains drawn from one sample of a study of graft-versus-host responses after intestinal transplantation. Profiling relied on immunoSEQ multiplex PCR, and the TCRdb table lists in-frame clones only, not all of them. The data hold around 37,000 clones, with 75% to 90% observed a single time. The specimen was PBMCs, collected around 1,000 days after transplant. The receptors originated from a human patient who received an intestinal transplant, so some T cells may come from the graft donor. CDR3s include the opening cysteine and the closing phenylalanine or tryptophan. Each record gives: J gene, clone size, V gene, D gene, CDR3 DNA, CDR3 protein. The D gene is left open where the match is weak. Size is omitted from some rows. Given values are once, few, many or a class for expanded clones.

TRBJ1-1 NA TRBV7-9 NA TGTGCCAGCAGCTTAGTTCCGGGAAACACTGAAGCTTTCTTT CASSLVPGNTEAFF
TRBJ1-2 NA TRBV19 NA TGTGCCAGTAGTATAGTTTCCGACAGAGCAAGTAGTGGCTACACCTTC CASSIVSDRASSGYTF
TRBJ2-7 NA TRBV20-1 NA TGCAGTCCTAGGCGTGACGAGCAGTACTTC CSPRRDEQYF
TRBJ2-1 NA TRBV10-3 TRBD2 TGTGCCATCAGTGAGCTCCCCGGGACTAGCGCTCCCTACAATGAGCAGTTCTTC CAISELPGTSAPYNEQFF
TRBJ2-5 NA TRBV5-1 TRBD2 TGCGCCAGCAGCTTGGCGTTAGCGGGGGCCGAAGGTGAGACCCAGTACTTC CASSLALAGAEGETQYF
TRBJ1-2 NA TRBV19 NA TGTGCCAGTAGTATAGGGGAATATGGCTACACCTTC CASSIGEYGYTF
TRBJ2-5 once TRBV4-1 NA TGCGCCAGCAGCCATCCCGCCTTCCAAGAGACCCAGTACTTC CASSHPAFQETQYF
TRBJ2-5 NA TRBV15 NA TGTGCCACCAGCAACTTTAGAAGGCACCAAGAGACCCAGTACTTC CATSNFRRHQETQYF
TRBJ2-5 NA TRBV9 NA TGTGCCAGCAGCAGATCCACAGGGAAAGAGACCCAGTACTTC CASSRSTGKETQYF
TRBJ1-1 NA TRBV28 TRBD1 TGTGCCAGCAGACGACTAGGACAGGGTGGCACTGAAGCTTTCTTT CASRRLGQGGTEAFF
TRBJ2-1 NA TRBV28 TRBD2 TGTGCCAGCAGAAAGACTAGCGGGACCTACAATGAGCAGTTCTTC CASRKTSGTYNEQFF
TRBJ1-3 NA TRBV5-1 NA TGCGCCAGCAGCGAGGATTTAAGCTCTGGAAACACCATATATTTT CASSEDLSSGNTIYF
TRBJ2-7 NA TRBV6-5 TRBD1 TGTGCCAGCAGTTTAATCACAGGGGGACGCGAGCAGTACTTC CASSLITGGREQYF
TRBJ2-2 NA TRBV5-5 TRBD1 TGTGCCAGCAGCGGGAGAGGGACAGGCACCGGGGAGCTGTTTTTT CASSGRGTGTGELFF
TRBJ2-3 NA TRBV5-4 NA TGTGCCAGCAGCTTGGCCTCAGATACGCAGTATTTT CASSLASDTQYF
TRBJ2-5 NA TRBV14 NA TGTGCCAGCAGCCTACTAGCAGGACAAGAGACCCAGTACTTC CASSLLAGQETQYF
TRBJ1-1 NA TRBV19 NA TGTGCCAGTAAGGGGGGGAGTGAAGCTTTCTTT CASKGGSEAFF
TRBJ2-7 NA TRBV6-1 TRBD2 TGTGCCAGCAGTGAATTAGCGGGGGGGCCCCACGAGCAGTACTTC CASSELAGGPHEQYF
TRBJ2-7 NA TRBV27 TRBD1 TGTGCCAGCAGTTACTGTCACCGGGACAGGTACCCCTACGAGCAGTACTTC CASSYCHRDRYPYEQYF
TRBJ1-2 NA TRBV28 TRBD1 TGTGCCAGCAGTTTGATTCAGGGGGGGCCGAACTATGGCTACACCTTC CASSLIQGGPNYGYTF
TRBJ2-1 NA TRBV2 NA TGTGCCAGCGGTGGTCAGGGCGATGAGCAGTTCTTC CASGGQGDEQFF
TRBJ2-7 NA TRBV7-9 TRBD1 TGTGCCAGCAGCGTCTCCTCAGGACAGGGAGCCTACGAGCAGTACTTC CASSVSSGQGAYEQYF
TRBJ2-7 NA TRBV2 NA TGTGCCAGCAGTGAGAGACAGGCCTACGAGCAGTACTTC CASSERQAYEQYF
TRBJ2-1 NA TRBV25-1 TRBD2 TGTGCCAGCAAAGGGAGGGCCGGCCATGATGAGCAGTTCTTC CASKGRAGHDEQFF
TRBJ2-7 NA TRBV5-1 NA TGCGCCAGCAGCTTAGAAGGGTACTACGAGCAGTACTTC CASSLEGYYEQYF
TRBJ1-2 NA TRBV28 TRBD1 TGTGCCAGCAGTTTACAGGGGGATGGCTACACCTTC CASSLQGDGYTF
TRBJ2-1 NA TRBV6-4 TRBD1 TGTGCCAGACCGACAGGGGGCCGCAATGAGCAGTTCTTC CARPTGGRNEQFF
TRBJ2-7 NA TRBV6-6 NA TGTTCCTACAACAGGGACGAGCAGTACTTC CSYNRDEQYF
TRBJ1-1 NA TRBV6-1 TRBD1 TGTGCCAGCGGGGTCGACAGGGGAGGCACTGAAGCTTTCTTT CASGVDRGGTEAFF
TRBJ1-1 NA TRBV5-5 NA TGTGCCAGCAGCCTGGCCGGACGGGAGAACACTGAAGCTTTCTTT CASSLAGRENTEAFF
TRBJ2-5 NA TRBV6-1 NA TGTGCCAGCAGAGTAGCCCCTGGTGAGACCCAGTACTTC CASRVAPGETQYF
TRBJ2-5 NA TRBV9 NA TGTGCCAGCAGCGTAGAGGTGGGGGTAGAGACCCAGTACTTC CASSVEVGVETQYF
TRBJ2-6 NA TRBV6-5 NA TGTGCCAGCTCCTGGGTTGCCGGGGCCAACGTCCTGACTTTC CASSWVAGANVLTF
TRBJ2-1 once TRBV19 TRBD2 TGTGCCAGTAGTAAGGAGTCTAGCGGTCTCTTCCAGTTCTTC CASSKESSGLFQFF
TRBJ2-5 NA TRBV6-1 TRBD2 TGTGCCAGCAGTTCTCTAGCGGTCCAAGAGACCCAGTACTTC CASSSLAVQETQYF
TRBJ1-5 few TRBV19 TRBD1 TGTGCCAGTATCAGGACAGGGGTCAATCAGCCCCAGCATTTT CASIRTGVNQPQHF
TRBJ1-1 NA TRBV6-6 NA TGTGCCAGCACACGGGGGGAAGGGGAAGCTTTCTTT CASTRGEGEAFF
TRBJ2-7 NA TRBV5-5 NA TGTGCCAGCAGCTTGAGTCGCACGGCCTCCTACGAGCAGTACTTC CASSLSRTASYEQYF
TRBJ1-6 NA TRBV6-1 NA TGTGCCAGCAGTGACTGGATGCCGCATTCACCCCTCCACTTT CASSDWMPHSPLHF
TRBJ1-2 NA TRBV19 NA TGTGCCAGTACCCCAGACCCGGCTAACTATGGCTACACCTTC CASTPDPANYGYTF
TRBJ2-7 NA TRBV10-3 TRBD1 TGTGCCATCAGGGGACAGGGGGTATACGAGCAGTACTTC CAIRGQGVYEQYF
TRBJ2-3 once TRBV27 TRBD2 TGTGCCAGCAGTTTACTTGGTCTGGGAGCGGGGGGCACAGATACGCAGTATTTT CASSLLGLGAGGTDTQYF
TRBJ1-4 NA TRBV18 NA TGTGCCAGCTCACCACCGGGAGGGGCAAGAGGGGAAAAACTGTTTTTT CASSPPGGARGEKLFF
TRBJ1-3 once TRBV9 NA TGTGCCAGCAGCCCCCATGGCCGTTCTAGAGGTGGAAACACCATATATTTT CASSPHGRSRGGNTIYF
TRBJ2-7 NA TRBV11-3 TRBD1 TGTGCCAGCGCCCGGGACAGGGTTAAACGCCTCTCCTACGAGCAGTACTTC CASARDRVKRLSYEQYF
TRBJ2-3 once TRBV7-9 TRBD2 TGTGCCAGCAGCTTGGGGGGACTAGCGGGAGCAGATACGCAGTATTTT CASSLGGLAGADTQYF
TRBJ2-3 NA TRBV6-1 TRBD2 TGTGCCAGCAGCCGACTAGCGGGGGAAGAAGATACGCAGTATTTT CASSRLAGEEDTQYF
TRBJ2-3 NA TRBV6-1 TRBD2 TGTGCCAGCAGTGAAGCAGCGGGAACAGATACGCAGTATTTT CASSEAAGTDTQYF
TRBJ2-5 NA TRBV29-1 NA TGCAGCGTTGGTATGGTAGGAGAGACCCAGTACTTC CSVGMVGETQYF
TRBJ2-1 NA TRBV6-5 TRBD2 TGTGCCAGCAGCTCCTTGGGACTAGTGGGGAATGAGCAGTTCTTC CASSSLGLVGNEQFF